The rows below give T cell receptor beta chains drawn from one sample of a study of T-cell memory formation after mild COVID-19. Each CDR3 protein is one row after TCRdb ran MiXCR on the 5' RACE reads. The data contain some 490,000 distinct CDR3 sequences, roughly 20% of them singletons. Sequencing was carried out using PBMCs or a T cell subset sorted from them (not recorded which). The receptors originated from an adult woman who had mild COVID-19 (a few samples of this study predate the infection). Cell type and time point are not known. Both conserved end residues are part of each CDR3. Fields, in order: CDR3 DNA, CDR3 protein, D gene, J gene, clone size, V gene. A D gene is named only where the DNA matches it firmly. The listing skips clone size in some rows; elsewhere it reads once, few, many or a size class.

DNA: TGTGCCTGGAGTAGGCCAGGGCTGATAGATACGCAGTATTTT; CDR3: CAWSRPGLIDTQYF; D: NA; J: TRBJ2-3; size: NA; V: TRBV30
DNA: TGTGCCAGCAGCTTCACGGGGAGTTATGAAGCTTTCTTT; CDR3: CASSFTGSYEAFF; D: NA; J: TRBJ1-1; size: few; V: TRBV5-5
DNA: TGTGCCAGCAGCTTGACCAGGGTTAATGAAAAACTGTTTTTT; CDR3: CASSLTRVNEKLFF; D: NA; J: TRBJ1-4; size: many; V: TRBV11-2
DNA: TGCAGTGCTAGAGATCGACAGGGGAACGAGCAGTACTTC; CDR3: CSARDRQGNEQYF; D: TRBD1; J: TRBJ2-7; size: NA; V: TRBV20-1
DNA: TGTGCCAGCAGTTTCGCTGGCGGGGGGCGCGGTTTCGCGCAGTACTTC; CDR3: CASSFAGGGRGFAQYF; D: TRBD2; J: TRBJ2-7; size: NA; V: TRBV12-3/TRBV12-4
DNA: TGCGCCAGCAGCTTGGAAATTCAGGCAACTAATGAAAAACTGTTTTTT; CDR3: CASSLEIQATNEKLFF; D: NA; J: TRBJ1-4; size: few; V: TRBV5-1
DNA: TGTGCCACCAGTGATCCCGACAGGGGAAGGACCGGGGAGCTGTTTTTT; CDR3: CATSDPDRGRTGELFF; D: TRBD1; J: TRBJ2-2; size: NA; V: TRBV24-1
DNA: TGTGCCAGCAGCACCGGGACTAGCAATGCCGGGGAGCTGTTTTTT; CDR3: CASSTGTSNAGELFF; D: TRBD2; J: TRBJ2-2; size: few; V: TRBV5-4
DNA: TGTGCCAGCAGCTTTTATAGCGGGAGGGAGAATACGCAGTATTTT; CDR3: CASSFYSGRENTQYF; D: TRBD2; J: TRBJ2-3; size: NA; V: TRBV7-3
DNA: TGTGCCAGCAGTTTTTGGGCTAGCGGGAGGGCTGGAGATACGCAGTATTTT; CDR3: CASSFWASGRAGDTQYF; D: TRBD2; J: TRBJ2-3; size: few; V: TRBV12-3/TRBV12-4
DNA: TGTGCCACCAGTGACCCGGGACGACTAACCGGGGAGCTGTTTTTT; CDR3: CATSDPGRLTGELFF; D: NA; J: TRBJ2-2; size: many; V: TRBV24-1
DNA: TGTGCCAGTACCCAGGGGGGACAGGGCTCTGGTGAGCAGTTCTTC; CDR3: CASTQGGQGSGEQFF; D: TRBD1; J: TRBJ2-1; size: NA; V: TRBV19
DNA: TGTGCCACCAGTGATGCAGGGATCGAGCAGTACTTC; CDR3: CATSDAGIEQYF; D: NA; J: TRBJ2-7; size: few; V: TRBV24-1
DNA: TGTGCCAGCAGCTACAGGGGGGGTCGGTTCTTC; CDR3: CASSYRGGRFF; D: NA; J: TRBJ2-1; size: few; V: TRBV11-2
DNA: TGTGCCAGCAGCGTGGGGGGGACTAGCGGGAGAAATGAGCAGTTCTTC; CDR3: CASSVGGTSGRNEQFF; D: TRBD2; J: TRBJ2-1; size: NA; V: TRBV11-2
DNA: TGTGCCAGCAGTGAAAGGCTAGCGGGGGGACCAGATACGCAGTATTTT; CDR3: CASSERLAGGPDTQYF; D: TRBD2; J: TRBJ2-3; size: NA; V: TRBV6-1
DNA: TGTGCCAGCAGCCAGGCTCCGCGGACATTGAACACTGAAGCTTTCTTT; CDR3: CASSQAPRTLNTEAFF; D: NA; J: TRBJ1-1; size: few; V: TRBV5-5
DNA: TGCAGTGCTAGACCTTTGGGGGGCACTGAAGCTTTCTTT; CDR3: CSARPLGGTEAFF; D: NA; J: TRBJ1-1; size: NA; V: TRBV20-1
DNA: TGTGCCAGCAAAGAGGGGTTCTCCTACGAGCAGTACTTC; CDR3: CASKEGFSYEQYF; D: NA; J: TRBJ2-7; size: NA; V: TRBV2
DNA: TGCAGTGCCCCGGGCGCCGCTAGCGGGAGTGGAACCGGGGAGCTGTTTTTT; CDR3: CSAPGAASGSGTGELFF; D: TRBD2; J: TRBJ2-2; size: few; V: TRBV20-1
DNA: TGTGCCAGCAGACCTATTGGACAGGGTGGGACCTACAATGAGCAGTTCTTC; CDR3: CASRPIGQGGTYNEQFF; D: TRBD1; J: TRBJ2-1; size: few; V: TRBV2
DNA: TGTGCCAGCAGTTATACCGGACAGCCGGATTCACCCCTCCACTTT; CDR3: CASSYTGQPDSPLHF; D: NA; J: TRBJ1-6; size: few; V: TRBV6-5
DNA: TGCGCCAGCAGCCAAGTCGCTGGACAGATGTCTGGAAACACCATATATTTT; CDR3: CASSQVAGQMSGNTIYF; D: NA; J: TRBJ1-3; size: NA; V: TRBV4-1
DNA: TGCAGTGCCGACAGGGCAGGCGGCTACACCTTC; CDR3: CSADRAGGYTF; D: TRBD1; J: TRBJ1-2; size: NA; V: TRBV20-1
DNA: TGTGCCAGCAGCTTAGCGGGAGGTCTCTCTGGGGCCAACGTCCTGACTTTC; CDR3: CASSLAGGLSGANVLTF; D: NA; J: TRBJ2-6; size: NA; V: TRBV7-2
DNA: TGTGCCAGCAGTCGGGACTTCGGAAACACCATATATTTT; CDR3: CASSRDFGNTIYF; D: NA; J: TRBJ1-3; size: NA; V: TRBV2
DNA: TGCAGCGTCCGGACAGGGGAGGACTATGGCTACACCTTC; CDR3: CSVRTGEDYGYTF; D: TRBD1; J: TRBJ1-2; size: NA; V: TRBV29-1
DNA: TGTGCCAGCACCGAGTGGGGGGCATACAATGAGCAGTTCTTC; CDR3: CASTEWGAYNEQFF; D: NA; J: TRBJ2-1; size: few; V: TRBV11-2